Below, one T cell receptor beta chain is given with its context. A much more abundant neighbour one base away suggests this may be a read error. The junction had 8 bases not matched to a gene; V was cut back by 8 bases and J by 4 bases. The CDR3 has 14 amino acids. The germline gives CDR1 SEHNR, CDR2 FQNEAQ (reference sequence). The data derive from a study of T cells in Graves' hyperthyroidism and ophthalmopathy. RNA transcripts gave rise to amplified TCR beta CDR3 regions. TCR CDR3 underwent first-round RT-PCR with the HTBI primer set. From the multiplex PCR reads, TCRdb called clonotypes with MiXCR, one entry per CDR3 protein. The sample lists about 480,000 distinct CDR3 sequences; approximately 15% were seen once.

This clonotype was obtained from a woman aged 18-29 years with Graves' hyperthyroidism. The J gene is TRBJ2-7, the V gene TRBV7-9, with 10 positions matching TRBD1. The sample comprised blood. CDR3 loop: CASGGDRGYYEQYF. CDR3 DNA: TGTGCCAGCGGGGGGGACAGGGGATATTACGAGCAGTACTTC.